A single sample is the source of the 28 T cell receptor beta chains below, sequenced in a study of T cells in Graves' hyperthyroidism and ophthalmopathy. TCR beta CDR3 regions were amplified from RNA. First-round RT-PCR with HTBI primers amplified the TCR CDR3 region. In TCRdb, the multiplex PCR reads were re-called with MiXCR into one record per CDR3 protein. This sample has approximately 600,000 distinct CDR3 sequences, with around 21% found just once. Specimen: blood. These receptors all come from a man under 40 with Graves' ophthalmopathy.

The V call is TRBV27, the J call TRBJ1-3, with D uncertain. CDR1 and CDR2 from the germline V gene are MNHEY and SMNVEV (reference sequence). There are 14 residues in the CDR3. The V end lost 6 bases, the J end lost 0 bases, and 9 bases lay between the germline ends. Written as DNA, the CDR3 is TGTGCCAGCAGACCAGGATTCTCTGGAAACACCATATATTTT. It encodes CASRPGFSGNTIYF.

This clonotype occurred many times. The chain joins TRBV6-2 or TRBV6-3 to TRBJ2-3; TRBD2 matches 12 bases. Trimming cost V 6 bases and J 4 bases; bases outside gene matches: 11. Looked up from germline, CDR1 is MNHEY and CDR2 is SVGEGT. The CDR3 is 17 residues long. CDR3 residues: CASSFPRTSGKSDTQYF. The CDR3 DNA reads as TGTGCCAGCAGCTTCCCAAGGACTAGCGGGAAGTCAGATACGCAGTATTTT.

A few counts support this clonotype. The chain employs TRBV6-2 or TRBV6-3 and TRBJ1-2, with 9 bases that match TRBD1. V was pared by 6 bases and J by 2 bases, with 4 bases of the junction left unmatched. The CDR3 sequence is 14 residues long. Germline CDR1 reads MNHEY; CDR2 reads SVGEGT. The CDR3 nucleotides read TGTGCCAGCAGGACTGGACAGGGGAACTATGGCTACACCTTC. Protein: CASRTGQGNYGYTF.

This clonotype appeared many times. V and J are TRBV7-2 and TRBJ2-6, with D possibly TRBD1 on 5 matching bases. This CDR3 contains 18 residues. CDR1 and CDR2 from the germline V gene are SGHTA and FQGNSA. The ends were cut back, 4 bases at V and 0 bases at J, with 16 bases in the middle. CDR3: CASSSTVLLHSGANVLTF. For the CDR3, the DNA is TGTGCCAGCAGCTCGACAGTCCTTTTACACTCTGGGGCCAACGTCCTGACTTTC.

This clonotype has a handful of counts. The chain employs TRBV10-1 and TRBJ2-7; D possibly corresponds to TRBD2 (6 bases). This CDR3 comprises 13 residues. V was trimmed by 0 bases and J by 6 bases, leaving 9 bases between them. Germline loops: CDR1 WNHNN, CDR2 SYGVQD (reference sequence). The CDR3 protein is CASSESGLSEQYF. The CDR3 DNA is TGCGCCAGCAGTGAGTCAGGACTAAGCGAGCAGTACTTC.

The chain employs TRBV5-1 and TRBJ2-3; D assignment may be TRBD1 or TRBD2 (5 bases each). V lost 4 bases and J 2 bases, leaving 11 bases between the germline ends. The CDR3 totals 14 residues. Germline assignment: CDR1 SGHRS and CDR2 YFSETQ. The chain's CDR3 is CASSPFGATDTQYF. DNA of the CDR3: TGCGCCAGCAGCCCCTTCGGGGCCACAGATACGCAGTATTTT. The variable domain in full, with the rest retrieved from reference TRBV5-1 and TRBJ2-3, is KAGVTQTPRYLIKTRGQQVTLSCSPISGHRSVSWYQQTPGQGLQFLFEYFSETQRNKGNFPGRFSGRQFSNSRSEMNVSTLELGDSALYLCASSPFGATDTQYFGPGTRLTVL.

This clonotype came up many times. The DNA of the CDR3 is TGTGCCAGCAGCAGGACAGTCGCAGCGACAGATACGCAGTATTTT. Translated, it gives CASSRTVAATDTQYF. V usage is TRBV7-3 and J usage is TRBJ2-3; a weak D match, TRBD1 (6 bases). Germline CDR1 is SGHTA and CDR2 is FQGTGA. Trimming removed 5 bases at V and 3 bases at J, with 15 bases between. This CDR3 comprises 15 residues.

This clonotype was counted at least ten times. This chain joins TRBV7-9 and TRBJ2-5, with 8 positions matching TRBD2. The junction had 6 bases not matched to a gene; V was cut back by 4 bases and J by 2 bases. The CDR3 runs 15 residues. Per the germline V gene, CDR1 is SEHNR and CDR2 is FQNEAQ (reference sequence). This chain's CDR3 is CASSSPGGNQETQYF. CDR3 sequence (DNA): TGTGCCAGCAGCTCCCCGGGAGGGAATCAAGAGACCCAGTACTTC.

This clonotype was counted only a few times. V usage is TRBV6-1 and J usage is TRBJ1-3; tentatively, D is TRBD1 (5 bases). V lost 8 bases to trimming and J lost 1 base, with 9 bases between them. CDR1 MNHNS and CDR2 SASEGT come from the germline V gene. This CDR3 has 13 amino acids. The DNA of the CDR3 is TGTGCCAGCCTGGGGGGGTCTGGAAACACCATATATTTT. This codes for CASLGGSGNTIYF.

This clonotype was counted at least ten times. This chain connects TRBV12-3 or TRBV12-4 to TRBJ1-2; 9 bases match TRBD1. The CDR3 sequence is 14 residues long. J was trimmed by 7 bases and V by 6 bases; bases with no gene match: 9. CDR3 sequence (DNA): TGTGCCAGCAGCCACCGGGACAGGGAACCTGGCTACACCTTC. Translated, it gives CASSHRDREPGYTF.

With respect to this clonotype: A read error may explain this, as a much larger clone is one base away. CDR3 nucleotides: TGTGCCTTCTCGGCGGCGGGAGGCAACACAGATACGCAGTATTTT. It is translated as CAFSAAGGNTDTQYF. This chain links TRBV30 with TRBJ2-3; TRBD2 agrees at 8 bases. Germline trimming cut 7 bases from V and 2 bases from J; bases unmatched to any gene: 11. Germline assignment: CDR1 GTSNPN and CDR2 SVGIG (reference sequence). The CDR3 runs 15 residues.

The chain has TRBV2 and TRBJ2-5; perhaps TRBD1 as D (6 bases). CDR3 size: 17 residues. V was pared by 6 bases and J by 1 base, with 21 bases between. CDR1 and CDR2 from the germline V gene are SNHLY and FYNNEI. CDR3: CASSDSADSLLQETQYF. CDR3 sequence (DNA): TGTGCCAGCAGCGACTCTGCGGACAGCCTTCTCCAAGAGACCCAGTACTTC.

The table lists this clonotype with many counts. V gene TRBV3-1 combines with J gene TRBJ1-1; 9 bases are shared with TRBD1. Germline lookup yields CDR1 LGHDT and CDR2 YNNKEL (reference sequence). This CDR3 contains 15 residues. The junction had 7 bases not matched to a gene; V was cut back by 0 bases and J by 8 bases. The CDR3 DNA sequence: TGTGCCAGCAGCCAAGATATATCGACAGGGGGGGAAGCTTTCTTT. This sequence encodes CASSQDISTGGEAFF.

This clonotype was picked up many times. The chain joins TRBV11-2 to TRBJ2-7; 9 nucleotides align to TRBD1. The CDR3 has 15 amino acids. The V gene's germline CDR1 is SGHAT and CDR2 FQNNGV. V was pared by 4 bases and J by 2 bases, with 6 bases of the junction left unmatched. The CDR3 loop is CASSSNRQGAYEQYF. CDR3 DNA sequence: TGTGCCAGCAGCTCAAACCGACAGGGGGCCTACGAGCAGTACTTC. Variable domain in full (rest from reference TRBV11-2 and TRBJ2-7): EAGVAQSPRYKIIEKRQSVAFWCNPISGHATLYWYQQILGQGPKLLIQFQNNGVVDDSQLPKDRFSAERLKGVDSTLKIQPAKLEDSAVYLCASSSNRQGAYEQYFGPGTRLTVT.

The chain uses TRBV10-3 and TRBJ1-3, with D maybe TRBD1 (5 bases). Germline V lookup: CDR1 ENHRY, CDR2 SYGVKD. The CDR3 consists of 16 residues. V was cut by 2 bases and J by 0 bases, with 11 bases left in between. CDR3 DNA: TGTGCCATCAGTGAGGGAAGGGGAGTCTCTGGAAACACCATATATTTT. It translates to CAISEGRGVSGNTIYF.

The gene calls are TRBV27 and TRBJ2-3, with 14 bases lining up with TRBD2. V shed 6 bases and J 6 bases; nucleotides not matched to a gene: 5. Germline loops: CDR1 MNHEY, CDR2 SMNVEV (reference sequence). This CDR3 spans 15 amino acids. The CDR3 DNA is TGTGCCAGCAGAATGGGACTAGCGGGAGTGGATACGCAGTATTTT. As protein: CASRMGLAGVDTQYF.

Details on this clonotype: One junction end does not reproduce the germline sequence, and a read error may be involved. V is TRBV10-3 and J is TRBJ2-2, with D maybe TRBD2 (6 bases). CDR1 ENHRY and CDR2 SYGVKD come from the germline V gene. The CDR3 spans 14 residues. CDR3 coding DNA: TGTACCATGCGAGGGGAGGCTGACACCGGGGAGCTGTTTTTT. This encodes CTMRGEADTGELFF.

This clonotype showed up just a few times. This is likely a read error, given that the CDR3 carries no conserved phenylalanine or tryptophan at its end. The chain recombines TRBV2 with TRBJ1-1; tentative D call: TRBD1 (6 bases). This CDR3 comprises 14 residues. The V gene's germline CDR1 is SNHLY and CDR2 FYNNEI. Trimming removed 5 bases at V and 1 base at J, with 11 bases between. CDR3 nucleotide sequence: TGTGCCAGCAGTCAAACGGACAGGAACACTGAAGCTTTCCTT. It yields the protein CASSQTDRNTEAFL.

The chain has TRBV6-1 and TRBJ2-7; D not certain. Germline assignment: CDR1 MNHNS and CDR2 SASEGT. V was shortened by 1 base and J by 1 base, with 8 bases between the two germline ends. The CDR3 extends over 14 amino acids. The CDR3 spells CASSEVGQSYEQYF. The CDR3, as DNA: TGTGCCAGCAGTGAAGTGGGTCAGTCCTACGAGCAGTACTTC.

Only a few counts were recorded for this clonotype. The chain has TRBV7-9 and TRBJ2-5, with TRBD1 identical over 8 bases. Germline values: CDR1 SEHNR, CDR2 FQNEAQ (reference sequence). The length of the CDR3 is 15 residues. V lost 5 bases, J lost 2 bases, and 7 bases stayed unmatched. CDR3 sequence: CASSLGDRQQETQYF. CDR3 sequence (DNA): TGTGCCAGCAGCCTGGGGGACAGGCAACAAGAGACCCAGTACTTC.

The chain carries TRBV11-2 and TRBJ1-4; no definite D call. Germline V gene lookup returns CDR1 SGHAT and CDR2 FQNNGV. This CDR3 contains 15 residues. V was cut by 3 bases and J by 3 bases, with 11 bases left in between. CDR3 residues: CASSLVGSANEKLFF. The CDR3 DNA is TGTGCCAGCAGCTTGGTTGGGTCGGCTAATGAAAAACTGTTTTTT.

J is TRBJ1-5 and V is TRBV28, with D hard to call. Germline lookup yields CDR1 MDHEN and CDR2 SYDVKM. The CDR3 has 12 residues. Trimming pared 6 bases from V and 5 bases from J, leaving 8 bases between. As DNA, the CDR3 is TGTGCCAGCAGGGATGTCCATCAGCCCCAGCATTTT. Its protein is CASRDVHQPQHF.

A few counts support this clonotype. The rearrangement links TRBV10-3 to TRBJ1-4; the match to TRBD1 covers 8 bases. The CDR3 sequence is 17 residues long. After removal of 4 bases from V and 0 bases from J, the junction contained 7 bases not matched to a gene. CDR1 and CDR2 (germline): ENHRY, SYGVKD. CDR3 nucleotides: TGTGCCATCAGTGGACAGGGGCCTCAACCAACTAATGAAAAACTGTTTTTT. It codes for CAISGQGPQPTNEKLFF.

This chain uses TRBV28 with TRBJ1-2, with D maybe TRBD1 (6 bases). This CDR3 region has 14 residues. The V gene lost 7 bases and the J gene lost 4 bases, with 16 bases spanning the gap. Germline CDR1 MDHEN, CDR2 SYDVKM. The CDR3 nucleotides are TGTGCCAGCACTCTCGTTGACAGGTTCTATGGCTACACCTTC. Translated, it gives CASTLVDRFYGYTF.

This clonotype showed up just once. This clone may be a read error of a much larger clone one base away. V is TRBV18 and J is TRBJ1-4; D ambiguous. CDR3 length: 17 amino acids. V lost 3 bases and J lost 8, with 22 bases in between. The germline gives CDR1 KGHSH, CDR2 LQKENI. This chain's CDR3 is CASSPDTIFTAREKLFF. CDR3 nucleotide sequence: TGTGCCAGCTCACCGGATACGATATTCACCGCTCGAGAAAAACTGTTTTTT. Using reference TRBV18 and TRBJ1-4 for the parts outside the CDR3, the full variable domain is NAGVMQNPRHLVRRRGQEARLRCSPMKGHSHVYWYRQLPEEGLKFMVYLQKENIIDESGMPKERFSAEFPKEGPSILRIQQVVRGDSAAYFCASSPDTIFTAREKLFFGSGTQLSVL.

The J gene is TRBJ2-1, the V gene TRBV12-3 or TRBV12-4; TRBD2 aligns across 13 bases. Germline trimming cut 3 bases from V and 7 bases from J; bases unmatched to any gene: 3. The CDR3 has 15 residues. The CDR3 coding sequence is TGTGCCAGCAGTTTTATGGGACTAGCGGGGAATGAGCAGTTCTTC. This translates into CASSFMGLAGNEQFF.

J is TRBJ2-7 and V is TRBV10-2; D uncertain. V was shortened by 7 bases and J by 0 bases, with 16 bases between the two germline ends. CDR3 size: 15 residues. Germline V CDR1 and CDR2: WSHSY, SAAADI. The CDR3 DNA sequence: TGCGCCAGCATAGGCCTGGGAACGAGCTCCTACGAGCAGTACTTC. Translation gives CASIGLGTSSYEQYF.

The chain uses TRBV13 and TRBJ1-6; TRBD1 agrees at 7 bases. Trimming removed 7 bases from V and 5 bases from J; junction bases left unmatched: 8. Germline lookup yields CDR1 PRHDT and CDR2 FYEKMQ (reference sequence). This CDR3 region has 15 residues. The CDR3 DNA sequence: TGTGCCAGCAAAGGGGGCCTGACCCATAATTCACCCCTCCACTTT. This translates into CASKGGLTHNSPLHF.